Below, 3 T cell receptor beta chains from the same sample are listed, as sequenced in a study of beta chain features in type 1 diabetes. Expressed TCRB transcripts were sequenced, since all the RNA that had been isolated was reverse transcribed. Sequencing was performed with immunoSEQ multiplex PCR; in TCRdb, only in-frame clones are kept and a portion is missing. The table records approximately 360,000 clones, 10% to 15% of them present only once. Whole-study findings and limits: Significant though moderate, a shortening of TCRB CDR3s appeared in all four CD4+ subsets of Type 1 diabetes patients.

No antigens are known for them. The specimen sequenced was naive CD4+ T cells from blood. Source of these receptors: a woman between 18 and 29 years old with type 1 diabetes.

The gene calls are TRBV4-2 and TRBJ2-1, with 7 bases aligning to TRBD2. CDR3 length equals 15 residues. The junction had 14 bases not matched to a gene; V was cut back by 6 bases and J by 9 bases. Germline-derived CDR1 and CDR2 are LGHNA and YNFKEQ. The CDR3 loop reads CASRALGEGQAEQFF. The DNA for the CDR3 is TGTGCCAGCAGGGCTCTGGGGGAGGGCCAAGCTGAGCAGTTCTTC.

This chain connects TRBV25-1 to TRBJ2-3, with 9 bases matching TRBD2. CDR1 and CDR2 from the germline V gene are MGHDK and SYGVNS. The length of the CDR3 is 15 residues. J gave up 2 bases and V 5 bases, and 5 bases lay outside the gene matches. The CDR3 is CASSRGGRATDTQYF. For the CDR3, the DNA is TGTGCCAGCAGTCGCGGCGGGAGGGCCACAGATACGCAGTATTTT.

V and J are TRBV7-2 and TRBJ2-7; the D gene is possibly TRBD1 (6 bases). The germline gives CDR1 SGHTA, CDR2 FQGNSA. This CDR3 has 12 residues. V gave up 2 bases and J gave up 7 bases, with 9 bases separating them. CDR3 DNA: TGTGCCAGCAGCTTAATGAGGGGGGAGCAGTACTTC. The encoded protein is CASSLMRGEQYF.